A single sample is the source of the 9 T cell receptor beta chains below, sequenced in a study of T-cell reconstitution after alpha-beta-depleted transplantation in children. Preparation of the TCRbeta library was carried out with unique molecular identifiers. TCRdb reprocessed the PCR reads via MiXCR and lists one record per CDR3 protein. The table shows hundreds of thousands of distinct CDR3 sequences, with about 16% occurring only once. The source material was PBMCs, mostly from graft donor cells, sampled 360 days after TCRalphabeta/CD19-depleted stem cell transplant. The receptors here all came from a male patient younger than 18 who had a stem cell transplant for acute lymphoblastic leukemia, so the T cells may come from the graft donor.

This clonotype has just a few counts. The chain couples TRBV5-1 to TRBJ1-5; TRBD1 aligns across 10 bases. From germline, CDR1 is SGHRS and CDR2 YFSETQ. The CDR3 extends over 15 amino acids. V gave up 0 bases and J gave up 5 bases; unmatched junction bases: 2. CDR3 DNA: TGCGCCAGCAGCTTGGAGACAGGGGGCCATCAGCCCCAGCATTTT. Translation: CASSLETGGHQPQHF.

The chain has TRBV24-1 and TRBJ2-1; D is uncertain. This CDR3 is 12 amino acids long. Between the trimmed V and J ends, which lost 1 base and 4 bases, there was a span of 1 base. The germline gives CDR1 KGHDR, CDR2 SFDVKD. CDR3 sequence (DNA): TGTGCCACCAGTGATTTATACAATGAGCAGTTCTTC. It codes for CATSDLYNEQFF.

The chain uses TRBV6-6 and TRBJ2-5, with D perhaps assigned TRBD1 or TRBD2 (5 bases each). Trimming took 1 base from V and 5 from J, leaving 17 bases between them. Germline loops: CDR1 MNHNY, CDR2 SVGAGI (reference sequence). The CDR3 consists of 16 residues. The CDR3 sequence is CASSYWGPLPRETQYF. The CDR3 DNA follows: TGTGCCAGCAGTTACTGGGGACCCCTCCCCAGGGAGACCCAGTACTTC.

The V and J genes are TRBV5-1 and TRBJ1-2; D is possibly TRBD1 (5 bases). V lost 0 bases to trimming and J lost 7 bases, with 10 bases between them. The germline V gene encodes CDR1 SGHRS and CDR2 YFSETQ. The CDR3 is made up of 13 amino acids. The CDR3 nucleotides are TGCGCCAGCAGCTTGGACCGGGGCTTTGGCTACACCTTC. This translates into CASSLDRGFGYTF.

The chain is built from TRBV5-5 and TRBJ2-1; tentatively, D is TRBD2 (6 bases). The CDR3 contains 12 residues. The germline V gene has CDR1 SGHKS and CDR2 YYEKEE (reference sequence). The V end lost 7 bases, the J end lost 8 bases, and 13 bases lay between the germline ends. The CDR3, as DNA: TGTGCCAGCCTACGGGAGAGCGATGAGCAGTTCTTC. This sequence encodes CASLRESDEQFF.

This clonotype was observed at least ten times. This chain links TRBV4-1 with TRBJ2-3, with D maybe TRBD1 (5 bases). CDR1 MGHRA and CDR2 YSYEKL come from the germline V gene. V lost 4 bases and J lost 0, with 14 bases in between. This CDR3 is built from 16 residues. The DNA for the CDR3 is TGCGCCAGCAGCCCCCGGACACGAACTAGCACAGATACGCAGTATTTT. Encoded protein: CASSPRTRTSTDTQYF.

The chain joins TRBV12-3 or TRBV12-4 to TRBJ2-7; D gene unclear. Trimming shortened V by 7 bases and J by 0 bases, and 16 bases separated the two germline ends. CDR3 size: 15 residues. CDR3 coding DNA: TGTGCCAGCACCCTTAGGGCAGGCCTCTCCTACGAGCAGTACTTC. Protein: CASTLRAGLSYEQYF.

This chain connects TRBV4-1 to TRBJ2-3, with D possibly being TRBD1 (5 bases). Germline V gene sequence: CDR1 MGHRA, CDR2 YSYEKL. The CDR3 length is 15 residues. Trimming removed 1 base from V and 2 bases from J, with 10 bases in between. The CDR3 region has the DNA TGCGCCAGCAGCCAAGGTGGCAGGGCCACAGATACGCAGTATTTT. This gives the protein CASSQGGRATDTQYF.

The chain joins TRBV12-3 or TRBV12-4 to TRBJ1-1, with a possible D match to TRBD1 (6 bases). CDR3 size: 14 residues. Trimming removed 5 bases at V and 5 bases at J, with 15 bases between. CDR3 in amino acids: CASSTRRGGTEAFF. The CDR3 DNA reads TGTGCCAGCAGTACCCGCAGGGGAGGTACTGAAGCTTTCTTT.